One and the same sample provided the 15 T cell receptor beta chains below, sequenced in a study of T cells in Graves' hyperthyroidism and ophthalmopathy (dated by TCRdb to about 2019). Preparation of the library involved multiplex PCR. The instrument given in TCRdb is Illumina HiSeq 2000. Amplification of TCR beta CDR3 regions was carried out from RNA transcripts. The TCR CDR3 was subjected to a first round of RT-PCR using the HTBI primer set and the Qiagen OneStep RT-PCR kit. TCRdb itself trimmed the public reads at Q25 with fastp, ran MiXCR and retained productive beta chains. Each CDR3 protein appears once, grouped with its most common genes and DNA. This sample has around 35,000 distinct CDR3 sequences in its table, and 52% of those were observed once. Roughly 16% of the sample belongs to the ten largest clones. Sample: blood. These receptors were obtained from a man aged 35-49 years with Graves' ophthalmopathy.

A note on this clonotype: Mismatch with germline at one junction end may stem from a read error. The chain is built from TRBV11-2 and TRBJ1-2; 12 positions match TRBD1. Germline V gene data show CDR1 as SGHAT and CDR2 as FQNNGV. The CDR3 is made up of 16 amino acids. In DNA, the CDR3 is TGTGCCAGCAGGACCTATGGGGGGACAGGGGGCGATGGCTGCACCTTC. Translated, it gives CASRTYGGTGGDGCTF. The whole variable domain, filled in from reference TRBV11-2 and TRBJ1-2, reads EAGVAQSPRYKIIEKRQSVAFWCNPISGHATLYWYQQILGQGPKLLIQFQNNGVVDDSQLPKDRFSAERLKGVDSTLKIQPAKLEDSAVYLCASRTYGGTGGDGCTFGSGTRLTVV.

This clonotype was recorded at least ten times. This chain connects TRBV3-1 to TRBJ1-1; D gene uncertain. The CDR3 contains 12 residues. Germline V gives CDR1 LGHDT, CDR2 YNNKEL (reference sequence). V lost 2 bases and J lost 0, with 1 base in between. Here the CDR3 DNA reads TGTGCCAGCAGCCAAATGAACACTGAAGCTTTCTTT. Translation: CASSQMNTEAFF.

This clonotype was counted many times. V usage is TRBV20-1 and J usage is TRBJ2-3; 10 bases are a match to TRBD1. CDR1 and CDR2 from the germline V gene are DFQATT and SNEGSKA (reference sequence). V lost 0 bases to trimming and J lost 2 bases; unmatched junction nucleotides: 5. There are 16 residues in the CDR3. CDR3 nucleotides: TGCAGTGCTAGAGATCCCGGGACAGGGGCCACAGATACGCAGTATTTT. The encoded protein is CSARDPGTGATDTQYF.

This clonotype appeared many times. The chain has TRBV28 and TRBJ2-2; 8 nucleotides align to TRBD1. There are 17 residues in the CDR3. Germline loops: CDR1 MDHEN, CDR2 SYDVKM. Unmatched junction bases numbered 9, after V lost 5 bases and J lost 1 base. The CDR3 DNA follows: TGTGCCAGCAGTAGCGGAGGACAGGGCATGAACACCGGGGAGCTGTTTTTT. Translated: CASSSGGQGMNTGELFF.

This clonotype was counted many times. CDR3 region: CASSLGGGSSYNEQFF. CDR3 nucleotide sequence: TGTGCCAGCAGCCTGGGCGGGGGGAGCTCCTACAATGAGCAGTTCTTC. The chain is built from TRBV5-8 and TRBJ2-1; 8 nucleotides line up with TRBD2. CDR3 length: 16 amino acids. Germline CDR1 is SGHTS and CDR2 is YDEGEE. V shed 4 bases and J 0 bases; nucleotides not matched to a gene: 6.

CDR3 amino acids: CASSPGFSADTQFF. In DNA form, the CDR3 reads TGTGCCAGTAGTCCCGGGTTTAGCGCAGATACGCAGTTCTTC. The chain joins TRBV19 to TRBJ2-1; D might be TRBD2 (5 bases). CDR1 and CDR2 from the germline V gene are LNHDA and SQIVND (reference sequence). The ends were cut back, 5 bases at V and 12 bases at J, with 20 bases in the middle. This CDR3 region has 14 residues.

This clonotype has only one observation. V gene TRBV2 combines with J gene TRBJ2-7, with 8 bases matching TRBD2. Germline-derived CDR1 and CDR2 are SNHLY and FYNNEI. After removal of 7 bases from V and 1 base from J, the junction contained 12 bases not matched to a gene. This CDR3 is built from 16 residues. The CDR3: CASTSGGGSRSYEQYF. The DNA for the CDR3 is TGTGCCAGCACCTCCGGCGGGGGGTCTAGGTCCTACGAGCAGTACTTC.

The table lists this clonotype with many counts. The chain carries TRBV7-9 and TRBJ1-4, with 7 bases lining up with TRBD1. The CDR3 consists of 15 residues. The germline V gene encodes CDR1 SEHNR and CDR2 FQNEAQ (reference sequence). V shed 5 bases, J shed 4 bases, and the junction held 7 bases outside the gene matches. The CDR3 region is CASSRTGQLNEKLFF. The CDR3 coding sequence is TGTGCCAGCAGCCGTACGGGACAGCTTAATGAAAAACTGTTTTTT.

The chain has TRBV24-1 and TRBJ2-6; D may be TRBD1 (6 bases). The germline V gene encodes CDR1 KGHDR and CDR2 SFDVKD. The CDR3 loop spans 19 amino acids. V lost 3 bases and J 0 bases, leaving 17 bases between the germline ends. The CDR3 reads CATSDPGQRKASGANVLTF. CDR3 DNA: TGTGCCACCAGTGATCCTGGACAGCGGAAAGCCTCTGGGGCCAACGTCCTGACTTTC.

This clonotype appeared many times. The CDR3 here is CASSLSGPNTEAFF. The CDR3 DNA reads as TGTGCCAGCAGCTTAAGCGGGCCCAACACTGAAGCTTTCTTT. The chain joins TRBV7-3 to TRBJ1-1; D not resolved. Trimming removed 1 base at V and 2 bases at J, with 8 bases between. The germline gives CDR1 SGHTA, CDR2 FQGTGA. This CDR3 spans 14 amino acids.

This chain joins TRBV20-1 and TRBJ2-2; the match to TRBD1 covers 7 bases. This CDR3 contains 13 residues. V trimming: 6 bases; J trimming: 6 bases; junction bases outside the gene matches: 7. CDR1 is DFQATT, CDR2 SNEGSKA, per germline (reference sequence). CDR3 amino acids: CSARQGVAGELFF. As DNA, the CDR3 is TGCAGTGCCCGACAGGGTGTGGCCGGGGAGCTGTTTTTT.

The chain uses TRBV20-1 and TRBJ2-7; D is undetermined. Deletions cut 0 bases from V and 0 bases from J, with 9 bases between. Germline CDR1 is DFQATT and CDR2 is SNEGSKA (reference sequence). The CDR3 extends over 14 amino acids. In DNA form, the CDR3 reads TGCAGTGCTAGAGATACAGTCAACTCCTACGAGCAGTACTTC. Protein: CSARDTVNSYEQYF.

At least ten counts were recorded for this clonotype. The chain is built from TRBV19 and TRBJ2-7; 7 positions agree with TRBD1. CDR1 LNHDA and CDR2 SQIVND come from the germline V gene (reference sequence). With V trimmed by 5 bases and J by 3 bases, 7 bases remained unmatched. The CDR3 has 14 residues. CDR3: CASSLLAGGYEQYF. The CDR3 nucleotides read TGTGCCAGTAGTCTCTTGGCAGGGGGCTACGAGCAGTACTTC.

In DNA, the CDR3 is TGCAGCGTAGTGCAGGGGCCCGGTGGAGCTTTCTTT. Its translation: CSVVQGPGGAFF. The genes are TRBV29-1 and TRBJ1-1; D is possibly TRBD1 (6 bases). In germline, CDR1 is SQVTM, CDR2 ANQGSEA. Trimming left V 6 bases short and J 10 bases short, with 18 bases between. The CDR3 has 12 residues.

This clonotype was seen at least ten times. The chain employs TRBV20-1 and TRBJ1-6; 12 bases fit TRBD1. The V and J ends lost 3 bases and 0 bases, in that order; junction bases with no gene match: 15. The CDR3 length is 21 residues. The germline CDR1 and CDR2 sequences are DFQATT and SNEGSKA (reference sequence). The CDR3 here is CSARRVVAGTGGSSYNSPLHF. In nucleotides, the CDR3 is TGCAGTGCTAGGCGGGTCGTCGCCGGGACAGGGGGCAGCTCCTATAATTCACCCCTCCACTTT.